This T cell receptor beta chain is from a study of identical twins. Notes on this clonotype: The antigen is unknown.

TCRdb reprocessed the 5' RACE reads with MiXCR, giving one entry per CDR3 protein. The sample gives just under 650,000 distinct CDR3 sequences, around 7.4% of which show up once; 1.6% is in the top ten. V lost 5 bases to trimming and J lost 2 bases; unmatched junction nucleotides: 9. Germline CDR1 SGHTA, CDR2 FQGTGA. CDR3 length: 16 amino acids. Findings of the study overall: Cross-sectional statistical analysis, not tracking of the same donors, underpinned the conclusions.

The data also belong to a second study, concerning yellow fever vaccine responses in identical twins.

The sequencing input was PBMCs. The receptor comes from a woman aged 18-35 years in good health. The V gene is TRBV7-3, the J gene TRBJ2-1, with 7 bases that match TRBD2. The CDR3 region has the DNA TGTGCCAGCAGCCTAGGACTAGATCGGGCCTACAATGAGCAGTTCTTC. It yields the protein CASSLGLDRAYNEQFF.